What follows is one T cell receptor beta chain and its context. Its antigen remains unknown. The sample is drawn from a study of Tregs in tolerant kidney transplant recipients. Data came from immunoSEQ multiplex PCR; TCRdb stores just in-frame clones and leaves some out. Here the sample spans over 50,000 clones, approximately 85% being singletons. Between the trimmed V and J ends, which lost 3 bases and 7 bases, there was a span of 17 bases. This CDR3 has 15 residues. CDR1 MRHNA and CDR2 SNTAGT come from the germline V gene. Whole-study results and caveats: The small number of patients limits these findings pending further validation.

Thawed PBMCs were FACS-sorted into unstimulated CD4+CD25+CD127- regulatory T cells, CD4+CD25- non-regulatory cells, CD4 and CD8 cells. The receptor's source is a human donor who received a combined kidney and bone marrow transplant. Here the sequenced sample was Tregs from blood, taken before the transplant. The chain combines TRBV6-4 with TRBJ2-3; possible D gene TRBD2, 7 bases. The CDR3 loop is CASSEGGAGRNTQYF. CDR3 nucleotide sequence: TGTGCCAGCAGTGAGGGGGGGGCTGGGCGAAATACGCAGTATTTT.